These T cell receptor beta chains were read from a single sample in a study of OX40 agonist ivuxolimab in advanced cancers. The data were produced by immunoSEQ multiplex PCR, yet TCRdb's version contains in-frame clones alone and is incomplete. Of 60,000 to 85,000 clones listed, 83% are singletons. Sequences were derived from CD4+ or CD8+ T cells sorted from blood, sampled in a trial of the OX40 agonist ivuxolimab. The receptor source for this set is an adult with an advanced solid tumor such as melanoma, head and neck, liver or kidney cancer. The CDR3 runs from the conserved cysteine through the conserved F or W. The D gene is left open where the match is weak.

D: NA
J: TRBJ1-3
V: TRBV5-4
DNA: TGTGCCAGCAGCTTGCCGTCCCCCTCTGGAAACACCATATATTTT
CDR3: CASSLPSPSGNTIYF

D: TRBD1
J: TRBJ1-1
V: TRBV7-9
DNA: TGTGCCAGCAGCTTAAGCGGGACAGGGGTTGAAGCTTTCTTT
CDR3: CASSLSGTGVEAFF

D: TRBD1
J: TRBJ2-2
V: TRBV6-5
DNA: TGTGCCAGCAGACTTACAGGGGGAGGGGAGCTGTTTTTT
CDR3: CASRLTGGGELFF

D: TRBD1
J: TRBJ1-1
V: TRBV6-6
DNA: TGTGCCAGTAACCGGGACAGCCCCTTGAACACTGAAGCTTTCTTT
CDR3: CASNRDSPLNTEAFF

D: NA
J: TRBJ2-2
V: TRBV6-5
DNA: TGTGCCAGCAGGTTGACAGTGAACACCGGGGAGCTGTTTTTT
CDR3: CASRLTVNTGELFF

D: NA
J: TRBJ2-7
V: TRBV11-2
DNA: TGTGCCAGCAGCTTAGATGAGGGGACATGGGTTCGGCAGTACTTC
CDR3: CASSLDEGTWVRQYF

D: TRBD1
J: TRBJ2-1
V: TRBV19
DNA: TGTGCCAGTAGTATTACAGGGGTGGGATACAATGAGCAGTTCTTC
CDR3: CASSITGVGYNEQFF

D: NA
J: TRBJ1-2
V: TRBV19
DNA: TGTGCCAGTAGGAACAGGGAGGTCTATGGCTACACCTTC
CDR3: CASRNREVYGYTF

D: NA
J: TRBJ2-7
V: TRBV10-2
DNA: TGCGCCAGCAGTGCCCCCCCCGCCTACGAGCAGTACTTC
CDR3: CASSAPPAYEQYF

D: NA
J: TRBJ2-7
V: TRBV6-1
DNA: TGTGCCAGCAGTCTGGTGGGGGGGCGAGGCGAGCAGTACTTC
CDR3: CASSLVGGRGEQYF